Presented here are 24 T cell receptor beta chains from one specimen sequenced in a study of cytomegalovirus exposure and HLA in healthy donors. With 60 Vbeta and 13 Jbeta primers, the PCR was carried out. The data were produced by immunoSEQ multiplex PCR, yet TCRdb's version contains in-frame clones alone and is incomplete. The repertoire holds roughly 96,000 clones, with about four fifths as singletons. The sample comprised PBMCs. All receptors come from a female donor in good health and CMV-seropositive.

The chain has TRBV5-1 and TRBJ2-7; 8 bases agree with TRBD2. Trimming removed 2 bases from V and 3 bases from J; junction bases left unmatched: 4. CDR3 size: 14 residues. The germline V gene has CDR1 SGHRS and CDR2 YFSETQ. CDR3 nucleotide sequence: TGCGCCAGCAGCTTAGCCGGGGGGGACTACGAGCAGTACTTC. Translation: CASSLAGGDYEQYF.

The chain recombines TRBV2 with TRBJ2-7, with D perhaps matching TRBD2 (5 bases). Per germline, CDR1 SNHLY and CDR2 FYNNEI. The CDR3 runs 11 residues. V was cut by 5 bases and J by 7 bases, with 9 bases left in between. CDR3 region: CASSYTGEQYF. CDR3 DNA sequence: TGTGCCAGCAGTTACACGGGGGAGCAGTACTTC.

The J gene is TRBJ2-7, the V gene TRBV29-1; 7 bases match TRBD1. The CDR3 is 12 residues long. CDR1 is SQVTM, CDR2 ANQGSEA, per germline. With V trimmed by 4 bases and J by 1 base, 1 base remained unmatched. The CDR3 nucleotides are TGCAGCGTTGGACAGGGATCCTACGAGCAGTACTTC. It is translated as CSVGQGSYEQYF.

This sequence joins TRBV7-2 and TRBJ2-7, with 13 bases identical to TRBD2. The length of the CDR3 is 18 residues. V lost 3 bases and J lost 4; bases outside the gene matches: 12. CDR1 is SGHTA, CDR2 FQGNSA, per germline. The CDR3 DNA reads as TGTGCCAGCAGCTTGGGACTAGCGGGACCCGCTCGTCTATACGAGCAGTACTTC. It specifies CASSLGLAGPARLYEQYF.

CDR3 loop: CASSSGTLQNTEAFF. The CDR3 DNA sequence: TGTGCCAGCAGTTCCGGGACACTTCAGAACACTGAAGCTTTCTTT. The chain is built from TRBV6-1 and TRBJ1-1, with D possibly matching TRBD1 (6 bases). Germline V gene lookup returns CDR1 MNHNS and CDR2 SASEGT. The CDR3 is made up of 15 amino acids. Between the trimmed V and J ends, which lost 5 bases and 1 base, there was a span of 14 bases.

This clone was seen more than once but under ten times. This chain uses TRBV6-1 with TRBJ2-1, with 9 bases lining up with TRBD1. CDR3 length equals 15 residues. CDR1 and CDR2 from the germline V gene are MNHNS and SASEGT. J gave up 9 bases and V 6 bases, and 12 bases lay outside the gene matches. The CDR3 nucleotides read TGTGCCAGCAGGGAACAGACAGGGGGAGGAGGTGAGCAGTTCTTC. Amino acid sequence: CASREQTGGGGEQFF.

In the case of this clone: Its ends do not fully match the called genes, so a read error is possible. CDR3 in DNA: TGTGCTAGCAGCCTCATCGGGACAGGGGCCGGGGAGCTGTTTTTT. Protein: CASSLIGTGAGELFF. This chain links TRBV7-7 with TRBJ2-2, with 10 nucleotides matching TRBD1. Germline CDR1 is SSHAT and CDR2 is FNYEAQ (reference sequence). The CDR3 is made up of 15 amino acids.

This sequence joins TRBV28 and TRBJ1-2; D might be TRBD1 (6 bases). Trimming took 6 bases from V and 0 from J, leaving 17 bases between them. This CDR3 contains 16 residues. CDR1 and CDR2 (germline): MDHEN, SYDVKM. The DNA for the CDR3 is TGTGCCAGCAGAGGGCGGGCGGGGGCGGCTAACTATGGCTACACCTTC. Amino acid sequence: CASRGRAGAANYGYTF.

The chain has TRBV30 and TRBJ2-5; 9 nucleotides align to TRBD2. The junction had 16 bases not matched to a gene; V was cut back by 3 bases and J by 11 bases. Germline V gene data show CDR1 as GTSNPN and CDR2 as SVGIG (reference sequence). The CDR3 is 15 residues long. The CDR3 is CAWSAYSGRGREQYF. CDR3 sequence (DNA): TGTGCCTGGAGCGCATATAGCGGGAGAGGCCGGGAGCAGTACTTC.

V usage is TRBV30 and J usage is TRBJ1-4; TRBD1 is a possible D gene (6 bases). The CDR3 has 14 residues. The germline CDR1 and CDR2 sequences are GTSNPN and SVGIG (reference sequence). Deletions cut 1 base from V and 8 bases from J, with 14 bases between. CDR3 protein: CAWSGGGPREKLFF. DNA for the CDR3: TGTGCCTGGAGTGGTGGGGGCCCCAGGGAAAAACTGTTTTTT.

The chain recombines TRBV4-3 with TRBJ2-2; TRBD2 aligns across 7 bases. The V gene's germline CDR1 is LGHNA and CDR2 YSLEER. CDR3 length equals 13 residues. The J segment lost 6 bases and the V segment lost 3 bases, leaving 1 base of the junction unmatched. CDR3 amino acids: CASSQGLSGELFF. CDR3 nucleotides: TGCGCCAGCAGCCAGGGACTATCCGGGGAGCTGTTTTTT.

CDR3 in DNA: TGCGCCAGCAGCTTGATCCCCACTCGGGGGGGGCCTTACGAGCAGTACTTC. Translation: CASSLIPTRGGPYEQYF. The chain employs TRBV5-1 and TRBJ2-7, with TRBD2 identical over 8 bases. The CDR3 is 17 amino acids. CDR1 is SGHRS and CDR2 is YFSETQ in the germline V gene. After removal of 1 base from V and 4 bases from J, the junction contained 13 bases not matched to a gene.

This clone was counted only a few times. The V and J genes are TRBV28 and TRBJ2-1, with TRBD2 identical over 11 bases. Germline CDR1 and CDR2: MDHEN and SYDVKM. V lost 8 bases and J lost 6; bases outside the gene matches: 12. CDR3 length: 16 amino acids. The CDR3 DNA is TGTGCCAGCCTTAGCGGGAGGGCCAGGTCCCCCAATGAGCAGTTCTTC. Translating gives CASLSGRARSPNEQFF.

The table lists this clone with a few counts. V is TRBV7-2 and J is TRBJ2-3, with D possibly matching TRBD2 (6 bases). This CDR3 comprises 14 residues. Germline-derived CDR1 and CDR2 are SGHTA and FQGNSA. V lost 5 bases, J lost 1 base, and 10 bases lay in between. CDR3 sequence reads: CASSRDSRTDTQYF. In DNA form, the CDR3 reads TGTGCCAGCAGCCGGGACTCACGCACAGATACGCAGTATTTT.

The rearrangement uses TRBV6-5 and TRBJ2-7; D might be TRBD2 (6 bases). The CDR3 is 15 amino acids. With 3 bases removed from V and 0 bases from J, the gap between germline ends came to 12 bases. Germline V gene sequence: CDR1 MNHEY, CDR2 SVGAGI. The CDR3 DNA reads as TGTGCCAGCAGTTATCGGGCTAGCGCCTCCTACGAGCAGTACTTC. Encoded protein: CASSYRASASYEQYF.

This clone has a single count. The chain carries TRBV30 and TRBJ1-1; 8 bases agree with TRBD1. After removal of 4 bases from V and 4 bases from J, the junction contained 2 bases not matched to a gene. This CDR3 contains 12 residues. Germline values: CDR1 GTSNPN, CDR2 SVGIG (reference sequence). Here the CDR3 reads CAWNDRGTEAFF. As DNA, the CDR3 is TGTGCCTGGAACGACAGGGGCACTGAAGCTTTCTTT. Based on the CDR3 plus reference TRBV30 and TRBJ1-1, the full variable domain is SQTIHQWPATLVQPVGSPLSLECTVEGTSNPNLYWYRQAAGRGLQLLFYSVGIGQISSEVPQNLSASRPQDRQFILSSKKLLLSDSGFYLCAWNDRGTEAFFGQGTRLTVV.

In nucleotides, the CDR3 is TGCGCCAGCAGCTTGGTCCGGGGGGGTATGAGCTCCTACAATGAGCAGTTCTTC. The encoded protein is CASSLVRGGMSSYNEQFF. V usage is TRBV5-1 and J usage is TRBJ2-1; TRBD2 agrees at 8 bases. CDR3 length equals 18 residues. V dropped 0 bases and J dropped 0; count of bases not matched to a gene: 8. Looked up from germline, CDR1 is SGHRS and CDR2 is YFSETQ.

V and J are TRBV6-5 and TRBJ1-5; D remains unclear. Trimming took 6 bases from V and 0 from J, leaving 12 bases between them. The CDR3 consists of 15 residues. From germline, CDR1 is MNHEY and CDR2 SVGAGI. The CDR3 sequence is CASSLRAYSNQPQHF. The CDR3 nucleotides read TGTGCCAGCAGCCTGCGGGCCTATAGCAATCAGCCCCAGCATTTT.

The rearrangement joins TRBV7-2 to TRBJ2-3; D unclear. From germline, CDR1 is SGHTA and CDR2 FQGNSA. Trimming stripped 5 bases from V and 4 bases from J, with 7 bases between. The CDR3 has 12 amino acids. The DNA for the CDR3 is TGTGCCAGCAGCGGTAGTGCAGATACGCAGTATTTT. This translates into CASSGSADTQYF.

In DNA, the CDR3 is TGTGCCAGTAGTAGCGACAGAAACACTGAAGCTTTCTTT. This codes for CASSSDRNTEAFF. The rearrangement links TRBV19 to TRBJ1-1; tentative D call: TRBD1 (5 bases). Trimming pared 4 bases from V and 2 bases from J, leaving 8 bases between. Germline-derived CDR1 and CDR2 are LNHDA and SQIVND (reference sequence). The CDR3 sequence is 13 residues long.

This sequence joins TRBV6-5 and TRBJ2-7, with 8 bases lining up with TRBD1. Trimming took 10 bases from V and 3 from J; bases not matched to a gene: 8. The germline CDR1 and CDR2 sequences are MNHEY and SVGAGI. This CDR3 has 13 residues. Here the CDR3 reads CATRQGQNYEQYF. The CDR3 DNA sequence: TGTGCCACCCGACAGGGGCAAAACTACGAGCAGTACTTC.

V and J are TRBV25-1 and TRBJ1-2; 7 nucleotides match TRBD1. The CDR3 has 14 residues. Germline V CDR1 and CDR2: MGHDK, SYGVNS. The V segment lost 5 bases and the J segment 4 bases; nucleotides outside the gene matches: 7. CDR3 coding DNA: TGTGCCAGCAGTAACCGGGACAGCGCCTATGGCTACACCTTC. It codes for CASSNRDSAYGYTF.

The chain employs TRBV5-1 and TRBJ1-5; TRBD1 might be the D (6 bases). The V end was cut by 4 bases, the J end by 0 bases, with 17 bases between. The CDR3 has 17 residues. Germline CDR1 is SGHRS and CDR2 is YFSETQ. CDR3 protein: CASSLQGPYYSNQPQHF. CDR3 DNA: TGCGCCAGCAGCCTACAGGGCCCCTACTATAGCAATCAGCCCCAGCATTTT.

This chain connects TRBV7-8 to TRBJ2-2; 8 bases are shared with TRBD1. Germline values: CDR1 SGHVS, CDR2 FQNEAQ. V lost 7 bases and J lost 6; bases outside the gene matches: 13. This CDR3 contains 16 residues. The CDR3 coding sequence is TGTGCCAGCATCACATTGGACAGGGTGGGTCCCGGGGAGCTGTTTTTT. Translation: CASITLDRVGPGELFF.